This entry features one T cell receptor (beta chain) sequence. Its antigen has not been determined. No per-base quality is available; no much larger clone lies one base away. This sample is drawn from a study of blood T cell repertoires in COVID-19 (TCRdb year 2020). With regard to the full study: Samples from collaborators originated in the United States, Italy and Spain and spanned both the acute and convalescent phases of COVID-19. The prospective study material was composed of cDNA or gDNA derived from T cells, B-cell-depleted T cells, or PBMCs. Subjects who had been exposed to COVID-19, were actively infected with it, or had recovered from it provided the deeply sampled blood TCRbeta repertoires that made up the dataset. The repertoires were released in a freely available public database meant as a resource for research on the immune response to SARS-CoV-2. Samples came from the ongoing ImmuneRACE study (first 160 participants) plus 1,254 subjects from 6 global collaborators. The sample metadata nearly always contained a de-identified subject ID, COVID-19 status, age in years and sex. Where available, HLA class I and class II types were taken from metadata supplied by the sample provider and were not determined by assay-based typing.

General conclusions and limits of the study: How much clinical and demographic metadata was included differed by source and by participant, and the metadata was provided uncurated.

The immunoSEQ Assay, a bias-controlled multiplex PCR, was used to amplify TCRbeta CDR3 regions from genomic DNA. The paper's data handling went like this. The number of nucleated cells in each sample was estimated by amplification of reference gene primers within the assay. To quantify the absolute abundance of each unique TCRbeta CDR3 rearrangement, sequence reads were collapsed and filtered. For each sample, productive Simpson clonality was calculated as the square root of Simpson's diversity index across productive rearrangements. Entries here come from immuneACCESS through TCRdb and include only in-frame sequences with V and J called. Some clones fail to appear in such tables; in the studies checked, an unresolved V gene covers under half of the shortfall, and the cause of the remainder is unknown. For V, J and clone size, that table is used; D and trimming come from the DNA. This sample is represented by over 200,000 clones; 92% of them were singletons. The top ten clonotypes cover approximately 1.2% of the sample.

Each collaborating institution followed its own protocols to collect whole blood in K2EDTA tubes. For TCRbeta analysis, collaborator samples were shipped as frozen whole blood, as isolated PBMCs, or as DNA extracted from either sample type. The source material was peripheral blood. This receptor was obtained from a man in his thirties or forties with acute or convalescent COVID-19.

The sequence in DNA is TGTGCCAGCAGTGGTCCGGGACAGGGGCTTTACGAGCAGTACTTC. This gives the protein CASSGPGQGLYEQYF. Rearrangement joined TRBV6-6 to TRBJ2-7, with 10 junctional bases fitting TRBD1. Here V drops 5 bases and J drops 4 bases, and the junction holds 8 bases not matched to any gene. CDR1 MNHNY and CDR2 SVGAGI were looked up in the germline V gene (reference sequence). The cysteine opens and the phenylalanine closes a CDR3 of 15 amino acids. The entry retains the CDR3 DNA only, 45 bases that are in frame from base 1.